The rows below give T cell receptor beta chains drawn from one sample of a study of control samples from healthy donors and cancer patients. TCRdb's copy holds only in-frame clones and misses some; the assay was immunoSEQ multiplex PCR. The sample consists of around 100,000 clones, about 92% of them appearing once. Material for sequencing was blood. The receptors originated from a woman under 30 in good health. Both conserved end residues are part of each CDR3. Each record gives: V gene, D gene, J gene, clone size, CDR3 DNA, CDR3 protein. The D gene is left open where the match is weak. Size tells how often a clone was seen (once, few, many) or the class of an expanded clone, and some rows leave it out.

v_gene: TRBV30
d_gene: TRBD1
j_gene: TRBJ1-2
abundance: few
CDR3nt: TGTGCCTGGACGGGACAGGGGTTAGGTGGCTACACCTTC
CDR3aa: CAWTGQGLGGYTF

v_gene: TRBV6-1
d_gene: .
j_gene: TRBJ2-2
abundance: .
CDR3nt: TGTGCCAGCAGGGAAGGGCTAGCTATCGGGGAGCTGTTTTTT
CDR3aa: CASREGLAIGELFF

v_gene: TRBV7-6
d_gene: .
j_gene: TRBJ1-3
abundance: .
CDR3nt: TGTGCCAGCAGCTTAGGGGTGGGCTCTGGAAACACCATATATTTT
CDR3aa: CASSLGVGSGNTIYF

v_gene: TRBV30
d_gene: .
j_gene: TRBJ2-3
abundance: .
CDR3nt: TGTGCCTGGAGTGTAGGGGGGCCAGATACGCAGTATTTT
CDR3aa: CAWSVGGPDTQYF

v_gene: TRBV5-6
d_gene: TRBD1
j_gene: TRBJ1-1
abundance: .
CDR3nt: TGTGCCAGCAGCTTGGGCGGACAGGGAGGCACTGAAGCTTTCTTT
CDR3aa: CASSLGGQGGTEAFF

v_gene: TRBV7-9
d_gene: TRBD1
j_gene: TRBJ2-7
abundance: .
CDR3nt: TGTGCCAGCAGCTATGGGACAGGGCAGTACTTC
CDR3aa: CASSYGTGQYF

v_gene: TRBV27
d_gene: TRBD1
j_gene: TRBJ2-7
abundance: .
CDR3nt: TGTGCCAGCAGGAACCCCAACAGGGGTTTAGACGAGCAGTACTTC
CDR3aa: CASRNPNRGLDEQYF

v_gene: TRBV7-9
d_gene: TRBD1
j_gene: TRBJ2-3
abundance: .
CDR3nt: TGTGCCAGCAGCAACAGACAGGGGTACACAGATACGCAGTATTTT
CDR3aa: CASSNRQGYTDTQYF

v_gene: TRBV19
d_gene: .
j_gene: TRBJ2-7
abundance: .
CDR3nt: TGTGCCAGTAGTGGGGACTGGGGAGCCTACGAGCAGTACTTC
CDR3aa: CASSGDWGAYEQYF

v_gene: TRBV24-1
d_gene: .
j_gene: TRBJ1-1
abundance: .
CDR3nt: TGTGCCACCAGTGAGGGGACATGGGGCACTGAAGCTTTCTTT
CDR3aa: CATSEGTWGTEAFF

v_gene: TRBV7-3
d_gene: TRBD2
j_gene: TRBJ2-7
abundance: .
CDR3nt: TGTGCCAGCAGCTGGGGGCCTAGACTAGCGGGCAAGGAGCAGTACTTC
CDR3aa: CASSWGPRLAGKEQYF